The 31 T cell receptor beta chains reported below all come from one sample, sequenced in a study of glioma-infiltrating T cells. The iRepertoire nested amplicon-rescue multiplex PCR amplified TCR alpha and beta CDR3s from RNA. TCRdb processed the multiplex PCR reads anew with MiXCR; each CDR3 protein has one entry. The repertoire has roughly 100,000 distinct CDR3 sequences, around 28% of them found once; the top ten carry about 40%. Sequencing was done on a sample of glioma tissue, nonneoplastic brain tissue, or PBMCs (not recorded which). These TCRs come from a human donor with low-grade glioma or glioblastoma, undergoing nonglioma brain surgery, or in good health (not recorded which).

The chain carries TRBV29-1 and TRBJ2-7; 8 bases are shared with TRBD1. Trimming cost V 4 bases and J 4 bases; bases outside gene matches: 6. Germline V lookup: CDR1 SQVTM, CDR2 ANQGSEA. This CDR3 is built from 13 residues. The CDR3 here is CSVVLDRAYEQYF. The CDR3 DNA reads TGCAGCGTTGTTCTGGACAGGGCGTACGAGCAGTACTTC.

Comments on this clonotype: This may arise from a read error, as a much more abundant clone is one base away. DNA of the CDR3: TGTGCCAGCAGCGGTGGCGTTCAACAAGAGACCCAGTACTTC. Residues: CASSGGVQQETQYF. This chain links TRBV7-2 with TRBJ2-5, with unresolved D. The germline V gene encodes CDR1 SGHTA and CDR2 FQGNSA. This CDR3 has 14 residues. V lost 5 bases to trimming and J lost 2 bases, with 12 bases between them.

Ten or more counts support this clonotype. The chain employs TRBV3-1 and TRBJ2-7; D not certain. With 2 bases removed from V and 2 bases from J, the gap between germline ends came to 10 bases. This CDR3 comprises 14 residues. Germline values: CDR1 LGHDT, CDR2 YNNKEL (reference sequence). CDR3 protein: CASSQIGRAYEQYF. The CDR3 nucleotides are TGTGCCAGCAGCCAAATCGGACGGGCCTACGAGCAGTACTTC.

The chain couples TRBV5-4 to TRBJ2-7; the match to TRBD1 covers 9 bases. The trim removed 4 bases at V and 3 bases at J, leaving 5 bases unmatched. CDR3 length equals 14 residues. Per the germline V gene, CDR1 is SGHNT and CDR2 is YYREEE (reference sequence). The CDR3 bases are TGTGCCAGCAGCCCGCGGGACAGGGTCTACGAGCAGTACTTC. Its translation: CASSPRDRVYEQYF.

As to this clonotype: A much bigger clone sits one base away, suggesting this may be a read error. CDR3 region: CASSWGLSYNSRLHF. CDR3 in DNA: TGTGCCAGCAGCTGGGGACTTTCCTATAATTCACGCCTCCACTTT. V gene TRBV7-2 combines with J gene TRBJ1-6; TRBD1 is a possible D gene (5 bases). Germline V gene lookup returns CDR1 SGHTA and CDR2 FQGNSA. This CDR3 spans 15 amino acids.

In its sample, this clonotype was seen once. V gene TRBV5-4 combines with J gene TRBJ2-1, with 14 nucleotides matching TRBD2. The trim removed 4 bases at V and 13 bases at J, leaving 7 bases unmatched. Germline loops: CDR1 SGHNT, CDR2 YYREEE (reference sequence). CDR3 length: 14 residues. CDR3 nucleotides: TGTGCCAGCAGCCTGGGACTAGCGGGGGCCTATCAGTTCTTC. Protein sequence: CASSLGLAGAYQFF.

As regards this clonotype: This may arise from a read error, as a much more abundant clone is one base away. The chain recombines TRBV3-1 with TRBJ1-5; TRBD1 might be the D (6 bases). Germline CDR1 LGHDT, CDR2 YNNKEL (reference sequence). Trimming took off 2 bases at V and 12 bases at J, with 14 bases between the two ends. The CDR3 has 13 residues. The CDR3 sequence is CASSQNRGGHQHF. CDR3 DNA: TGTGCCAGCAGCCAAAATAGAGGGGGGCACCAGCATTTT. Full variable domain (remainder filled in from reference TRBV3-1 and TRBJ1-5): DTAVSQTPKYLVTQMGNDKSIKCEQNLGHDTMYWYKQDSKKFLKIMFSYNNKELIINETVPNRFSPKSPDKAHLNLHINSLELGDSAVYFCASSQNRGGHQHFGDGTRLSIL.

This rearrangement joins TRBV29-1 to TRBJ2-7, with 8 bases identical to TRBD1. This CDR3 comprises 15 residues. The trim removed 4 bases at V and 6 bases at J, leaving 14 bases unmatched. Germline-derived CDR1 and CDR2 are SQVTM and ANQGSEA. CDR3 amino acids: CSVVRPGQESGEQYF. The DNA of the CDR3 is TGCAGCGTTGTCCGACCGGGACAGGAGTCGGGCGAGCAGTACTTC.

V and J are TRBV3-1 and TRBJ1-2; D perhaps matches TRBD1 (5 bases). There are 12 residues in the CDR3. V gave up 1 base and J gave up 5 bases, with 5 bases separating them. CDR1 LGHDT and CDR2 YNNKEL come from the germline V gene (reference sequence). The CDR3 DNA is TGTGCCAGCAGCCAAGCAGGGTATGGCTACACCTTC. Amino acid sequence: CASSQAGYGYTF.

This clonotype appeared many times. This chain uses TRBV25-1 with TRBJ1-5; TRBD1 agrees at 7 bases. J was trimmed by 0 bases and V by 10 bases; bases with no gene match: 18. This CDR3 has 18 amino acids. Germline assignment: CDR1 MGHDK and CDR2 SYGVNS. The CDR3 protein is CATSVSRPDRDSNQPQHF. DNA of the CDR3: TGTGCCACCTCAGTTTCACGCCCAGACAGGGATAGCAATCAGCCCCAGCATTTT.

The CDR3 here is CASSSPGGGDTDTQYF. The DNA of the CDR3 is TGTGCCAGCAGCTCCCCGGGGGGGGGGGACACAGATACGCAGTATTTT. The chain recombines TRBV7-9 with TRBJ2-3, with 8 bases matching TRBD2. V lost 4 bases, J lost 2 bases, and 8 bases stayed unmatched. This CDR3 is built from 16 residues. The germline gives CDR1 SEHNR, CDR2 FQNEAQ (reference sequence).

The V call is TRBV7-2, the J call TRBJ2-3; D not resolved. The germline V gene has CDR1 SGHTA and CDR2 FQGNSA. The CDR3 sequence is 13 residues long. V lost 4 bases and J 2 bases, leaving 7 bases between the germline ends. The CDR3 loop is CASSSVYTDTQYF. Written as DNA, the CDR3 is TGTGCCAGCAGCTCAGTGTACACAGATACGCAGTATTTT. Combining the CDR3 with reference TRBV7-2 and TRBJ2-3 gives the whole variable domain GAGVSQSPSNKVTEKGKDVELRCDPISGHTALYWYRQSLGQGLEFLIYFQGNSAPDKSGLPSDRFSAERTGGSVSTLTIQRTQQEDSAVYLCASSSVYTDTQYFGPGTRLTVL.

The V gene is TRBV9, the J gene TRBJ2-3; D gene ambiguous. Deletions cut 2 bases from V and 7 bases from J, with 5 bases between. CDR1 SGDLS and CDR2 YYNGEE come from the germline V gene. The CDR3 totals 11 residues. The CDR3 sequence: CASSVGYTQYF. The CDR3 coding sequence is TGTGCCAGCAGCGTTGGGTATACGCAGTATTTT.

As to this clonotype: A read error may explain this, as a much larger clone is one base away. The chain has TRBV14 and TRBJ2-3; D call uncertain. Germline V gives CDR1 SGHDN, CDR2 FVKESK. The CDR3 spans 15 residues. CDR3 sequence: CASSQDRHPTDTRYF. DNA for the CDR3: TGTGCCAGCAGCCAAGATAGACATCCCACAGATACGCGGTATTTT.

This clonotype was observed many times. The genes are TRBV28 and TRBJ1-1; 8 positions agree with TRBD1. V trimming: 2 bases; J trimming: 2 bases; junction bases outside the gene matches: 10. Germline CDR1 reads MDHEN; CDR2 reads SYDVKM. This CDR3 has 17 residues. In DNA, the CDR3 is TGTGCCAGCAGTTTACCCCTCCTGACAGGGGCAAACACTGAAGCTTTCTTT. Protein product: CASSLPLLTGANTEAFF.

In its sample, this clonotype was seen many times. The chain is built from TRBV7-2 and TRBJ2-7, with a possible D match to TRBD2 (6 bases). Looked up from germline, CDR1 is SGHTA and CDR2 is FQGNSA. Trimming removed 5 bases from V and 4 bases from J, with 9 bases in between. There are 12 residues in the CDR3. The CDR3 nucleotides are TGTGCCAGCAGCATCAGCGGGTACGAGCAGTACTTC. Translating gives CASSISGYEQYF.

There are many counts of this clonotype. The rearrangement uses TRBV6-1 and TRBJ2-3; 11 positions agree with TRBD2. The germline V gene has CDR1 MNHNS and CDR2 SASEGT. V gave up 7 bases and J gave up 1 base; unmatched junction bases: 7. CDR3 length: 16 amino acids. The DNA for the CDR3 is TGTGCCAGCACTATGACTAGCGGGGCCCGCACAGATACGCAGTATTTT. Its protein product is CASTMTSGARTDTQYF.

The sample holds one count of this clonotype. The CDR3 does not close with the conserved phenylalanine or tryptophan, likely indicating a read error. The chain joins TRBV4-1 to TRBJ1-2; D call uncertain. The CDR3 is 15 amino acids. The V end was cut by 0 bases, the J end by 3 bases, with 11 bases between. Per germline, CDR1 MGHRA and CDR2 YSYEKL. The CDR3, as DNA: TGCGCCAGCAGCCAAGATCGGGCGGTTCACTATGGCTACACCTCC. It specifies CASSQDRAVHYGYTS.

This clonotype was seen repeatedly, ten times or more. The chain couples TRBV7-2 to TRBJ2-7, with TRBD2 as a possible D gene (6 bases). CDR1 is SGHTA and CDR2 is FQGNSA in the germline V gene. The germline V and J ends were trimmed by 5 bases and 4 bases, with 15 bases remaining between them. The CDR3 spans 14 residues. The CDR3 DNA is TGTGCCAGCAGCCCGAGGCCGGGGGTTTACGAGCAGTACTTC. Residues: CASSPRPGVYEQYF.

Ten or more counts support this clonotype. This chain uses TRBV4-3 with TRBJ2-3; maybe TRBD1 (5 bases). CDR1 is LGHNA and CDR2 is YSLEER in the germline V gene. This CDR3 comprises 14 residues. Deletions cut 4 bases from V and 4 bases from J, with 12 bases between. In DNA, the CDR3 is TGCGCCAGCAGCCCGCTTCAGGGCGCAGATACGCAGTATTTT. The encoded protein is CASSPLQGADTQYF.

Notes on this clonotype: A much larger clone differs by one base, so this may be a read error. The chain combines TRBV7-3 with TRBJ2-1; the D gene is possibly TRBD2 (5 bases). The germline V gene encodes CDR1 SGHTA and CDR2 FQGTGA. The CDR3 totals 16 residues. The CDR3 coding sequence is TGTGCCAGCAGCCCCCCCCTAGCCCAAAACGACAATGAGCAGTCCTTC. It is translated as CASSPPLAQNDNEQSF.

At least ten counts were recorded for this clonotype. This chain links TRBV6-1 with TRBJ1-5; D possibly corresponds to TRBD1 (6 bases). The CDR3 is 15 residues long. Deletions cut 10 bases from V and 4 bases from J, with 20 bases between. Germline V lookup: CDR1 MNHNS, CDR2 SASEGT. In DNA, the CDR3 is TGTGCCACAGGTCCTACAGGGTCGCTGAATCAGCCCCAGCATTTT. Its translation is CATGPTGSLNQPQHF.

This clonotype came up many times. The chain uses TRBV4-1 and TRBJ2-2; TRBD2 aligns across 11 bases. This CDR3 contains 15 residues. The V gene end was trimmed by 1 base and the J gene end by 5 bases; junction bases not matched to a gene: 0. Germline V gene sequence: CDR1 MGHRA, CDR2 YSYEKL. CDR3 sequence reads: CASSQGLAGTGELFF. CDR3 nucleotide sequence: TGCGCCAGCAGCCAAGGACTAGCGGGGACCGGGGAGCTGTTTTTT.

Concerning this clonotype itself: One base away lies a much larger clone, so this may be a sequencing read error. The genes are TRBV11-2 and TRBJ2-5; possibly TRBD1 for D (5 bases). In germline, CDR1 is SGHAT, CDR2 FQNNGV. There are 15 residues in the CDR3. Trimming removed 2 bases at V and 1 base at J, with 11 bases between. This chain's CDR3 is CASSLRQYPQETQYF. CDR3 nucleotides: TGTGCCAGCAGCTTACGACAGTACCCCCAAGAGACCCAGTACTTC.

The table lists this clonotype with many counts. The chain links TRBV4-2 to TRBJ2-7; the D gene is possibly TRBD2 (5 bases). This CDR3 is built from 13 residues. Germline lookup yields CDR1 LGHNA and CDR2 YNFKEQ. Trimming removed 5 bases from V and 9 bases from J, with 17 bases in between. CDR3 loop: CASSSRGLEVQYF. The CDR3 coding sequence is TGTGCCAGCAGCTCCCGGGGTTTGGAGGTGCAGTACTTC.

Comment on this clonotype: This may arise from a read error, as a much more abundant clone is one base away. The chain has TRBV18 and TRBJ2-1; possible D gene TRBD1, 5 bases. Germline V gene sequence: CDR1 KGHSH, CDR2 LQKENI. The CDR3 runs 15 residues. The CDR3 sequence is CASSPATESYNEKFF. CDR3 in DNA: TGTGCCAGCTCACCAGCGACAGAGTCCTACAATGAGAAGTTCTTC.

As to this clonotype: Being one base from a much bigger clone, this may be a read error. The gene calls are TRBV18 and TRBJ2-5; D remains unclear. V lost 5 bases, J lost 1 base, and 14 bases lay in between. This CDR3 region has 15 residues. In germline, CDR1 is KGHSH, CDR2 LQKENI. The CDR3 DNA reads TGTGCCAGCTCAAGACGAGCGTGGGCCCAAGAGACCCAGTACTTC. Residues: CASSRRAWAQETQYF.

Many counts were recorded for this clonotype. The V and J genes are TRBV6-1 and TRBJ1-2; D may be TRBD1 (6 bases). The V end was cut by 6 bases, the J end by 4 bases, with 15 bases between. The CDR3 consists of 14 residues. Germline V gives CDR1 MNHNS, CDR2 SASEGT. The CDR3 DNA follows: TGTGCCAGCAGCCGAGACCGGGACACCTATGGCTACACCTTC. Amino acids: CASSRDRDTYGYTF.

This chain connects TRBV19 to TRBJ2-1, with 14 nucleotides matching TRBD2. This CDR3 region has 16 residues. CDR1 and CDR2 (germline): LNHDA, SQIVND (reference sequence). After removal of 5 bases from V and 9 bases from J, the junction contained 9 bases not matched to a gene. The CDR3 spells CASSRGTSGGGGEQFF. CDR3 DNA: TGTGCCAGTAGTCGCGGGACTAGCGGGGGAGGTGGTGAGCAGTTCTTC.

The chain employs TRBV29-1 and TRBJ2-2, with 10 bases fitting TRBD1. Germline assignment: CDR1 SQVTM and CDR2 ANQGSEA. The CDR3 loop spans 17 amino acids. The junction had 13 bases not matched to a gene; V was cut back by 7 bases and J by 2 bases. The CDR3, as DNA: TGCAGCGCCGGAGACAGGGGGCTACCTTCTAACACCGGGGAGCTGTTTTTT. As protein: CSAGDRGLPSNTGELFF.

This clonotype was observed at least ten times. The chain is built from TRBV14 and TRBJ1-6; D gene ambiguous. V dropped 3 bases and J dropped 9 bases, with 3 bases sitting between them. Germline CDR1 and CDR2: SGHDN and FVKESK. The length of the CDR3 is 11 residues. CDR3 nucleotides: TGTGCCAGCAGCCAGGGTTCACCCCTCCACTTT. It specifies CASSQGSPLHF.